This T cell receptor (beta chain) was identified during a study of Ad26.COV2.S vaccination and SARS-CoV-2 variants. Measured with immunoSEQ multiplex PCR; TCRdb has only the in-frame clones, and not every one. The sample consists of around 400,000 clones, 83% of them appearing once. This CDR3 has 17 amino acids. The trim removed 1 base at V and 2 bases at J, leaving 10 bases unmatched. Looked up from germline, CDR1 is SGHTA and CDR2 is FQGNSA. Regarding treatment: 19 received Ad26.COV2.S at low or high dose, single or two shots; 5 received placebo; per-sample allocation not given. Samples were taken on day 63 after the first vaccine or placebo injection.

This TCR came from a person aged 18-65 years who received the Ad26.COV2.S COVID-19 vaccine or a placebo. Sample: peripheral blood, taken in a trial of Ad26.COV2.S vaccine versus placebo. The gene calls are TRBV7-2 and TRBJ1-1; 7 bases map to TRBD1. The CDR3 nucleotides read TGTGCCAGCAGCTTAGGGGGCAGGGGGAGATACAACACTGAAGCTTTCTTT. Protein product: CASSLGGRGRYNTEAFF.